Listed here are 14 T cell receptor beta chains from one sample, sequenced in a study of blood T cell repertoires in COVID-19. Generated by immunoSEQ multiplex PCR, the TCRdb table keeps only in-frame clones and is missing some. The sample contains 70,000 to 95,000 clones, over 80% of which appear only once. The source material was peripheral blood. Receptors were obtained from a woman aged 60-75 years with active COVID-19.

V gene TRBV14 combines with J gene TRBJ1-4; TRBD1 matches 8 bases. From germline, CDR1 is SGHDN and CDR2 FVKESK. V lost 2 bases and J lost 8; bases outside the gene matches: 10. The CDR3 covers 16 residues. The chain's CDR3 is CASSQTKQGGSEKLFF. The CDR3 bases are TGTGCCAGCAGCCAAACGAAACAGGGGGGAAGCGAAAAACTGTTTTTT.

The chain recombines TRBV3-1 (or the pseudogene TRBV3-2) with TRBJ2-6, with no clear D. The CDR3 consists of 15 residues. The germline gives CDR1 LGHDT, CDR2 YNNKEL (reference sequence). Trimming removed 4 bases at V and 1 base at J, with 8 bases between. The CDR3 nucleotides read TGTGCCAGCAGCCCCAGTTTTTCTGGGGCCAACGTCCTGACTTTC. It specifies CASSPSFSGANVLTF.

This rearrangement joins TRBV18 to TRBJ2-7, with 9 bases aligning to TRBD2. Trimming took 3 bases from V and 4 from J; bases not matched to a gene: 4. The CDR3 spans 14 residues. CDR1 and CDR2 from the germline V gene are KGHSH and LQKENI. The chain's CDR3 is CASSPSGRYYEQYF. In nucleotides, the CDR3 is TGTGCCAGCTCACCTAGCGGGAGATATTACGAGCAGTACTTC.

The V call is TRBV6-5, the J call TRBJ2-5; D is possibly TRBD2 (6 bases). The CDR3 spans 16 residues. Germline values: CDR1 MNHEY, CDR2 SVGAGI. V shed 4 bases and J shed 5 bases, with 20 bases lying between them. CDR3 coding DNA: TGTGCCAGCAGTTTAGAGGGGACCCGAGGGAGGGAGACCCAGTACTTC. It specifies CASSLEGTRGRETQYF.

V is TRBV19 and J is TRBJ1-5; 9 nucleotides agree with TRBD1. There are 14 residues in the CDR3. Germline-derived CDR1 and CDR2 are LNHDA and SQIVND (reference sequence). The trim removed 5 bases at V and 7 bases at J, leaving 6 bases unmatched. This CDR3 reads CASSGGTGRQPQHF. The CDR3 coding sequence is TGTGCCAGTAGTGGTGGGACAGGGAGGCAGCCCCAGCATTTT.

The chain is built from TRBV3-1 (or the pseudogene TRBV3-2) and TRBJ2-5, with a weak D call TRBD2 (7 bases). With 0 bases removed from V and 5 bases from J, the gap between germline ends came to 19 bases. Germline CDR1 reads LGHDT; CDR2 reads YNNKEL (reference sequence). The CDR3 loop spans 17 amino acids. CDR3 sequence: CASSQDTREGGRETQYF. In nucleotides, the CDR3 is TGTGCCAGCAGCCAAGATACCAGGGAGGGGGGACGGGAGACCCAGTACTTC.

The chain recombines TRBV7-9 with TRBJ2-3, with D perhaps matching TRBD1 (6 bases). Germline V CDR1 and CDR2: SEHNR, FQNEAQ (reference sequence). This CDR3 comprises 15 residues. V gave up 5 bases and J gave up 0 bases, with 12 bases separating them. DNA for the CDR3: TGTGCCAGCAGCCCAGGGGTAGCTAGCACAGATACGCAGTATTTT. It codes for CASSPGVASTDTQYF.

The chain links TRBV30 to TRBJ1-2; D unresolved. With 0 bases removed from V and 8 bases from J, the gap between germline ends came to 13 bases. Germline V gene lookup returns CDR1 GTSNPN and CDR2 SVGIG (reference sequence). This CDR3 is 13 amino acids long. The CDR3, as DNA: TGTGCCTGGAGTGTCCAGGTCCCCTTAGGCTACACCTTC. Translation: CAWSVQVPLGYTF.

This clone was detected many times. J is TRBJ2-7 and V is TRBV5-4; TRBD2 matches 7 bases. This CDR3 is built from 15 residues. J was trimmed by 0 bases and V by 4 bases; bases with no gene match: 7. The germline gives CDR1 SGHNT, CDR2 YYREEE (reference sequence). Here the CDR3 reads CASSPSGALSYEQYF. CDR3 nucleotide sequence: TGTGCCAGCAGCCCGAGCGGGGCTCTCTCCTACGAGCAGTACTTC.

This clone was seen once. The chain employs TRBV5-1 and TRBJ1-2; TRBD1 aligns across 7 bases. Germline loops: CDR1 SGHRS, CDR2 YFSETQ. With V trimmed by 4 bases and J by 3 bases, 3 bases remained unmatched. There are 13 residues in the CDR3. The chain's CDR3 is CASSLGQDYGYTF. CDR3 sequence (DNA): TGCGCCAGCAGCCTAGGACAGGACTATGGCTACACCTTC.

This rearrangement joins TRBV27 to TRBJ1-1; 10 bases are shared with TRBD1. Germline V gives CDR1 MNHEY, CDR2 SMNVEV (reference sequence). CDR3 size: 17 residues. V dropped 4 bases and J dropped 2; count of bases not matched to a gene: 10. The CDR3 DNA reads as TGTGCCAGCAGTTCCCTCGGGACAGGGGTCGATAACACTGAAGCTTTCTTT. Translated: CASSSLGTGVDNTEAFF.

Only one count was recorded for this clone. The chain is built from TRBV20-1 and TRBJ2-3, with TRBD1 identical over 7 bases. This CDR3 spans 11 amino acids. Germline V gene data show CDR1 as DFQATT and CDR2 as SNEGSKA (reference sequence). CDR3 in amino acids: CATGFTDTQYF. For the CDR3, the DNA is TGCGCGACAGGGTTTACAGATACGCAGTATTTT.

The rearrangement uses TRBV27 and TRBJ2-1, with TRBD2 identical over 7 bases. The V gene's germline CDR1 is MNHEY and CDR2 SMNVEV (reference sequence). The junction had 6 bases not matched to a gene; V was cut back by 5 bases and J by 5 bases. The CDR3 has 14 residues. The CDR3 DNA reads as TGTGCCAGCAGTAGGGTAGCGGGTGACAATGAGCAGTTCTTC. Amino acid sequence: CASSRVAGDNEQFF.

The chain has TRBV30 and TRBJ2-2, with TRBD2 matching 7 bases. Trimming took 3 bases from V and 6 from J; bases not matched to a gene: 7. Germline-derived CDR1 and CDR2 are GTSNPN and SVGIG (reference sequence). This CDR3 contains 14 residues. The CDR3 is CAWRESGEAGELFF. CDR3 bases: TGTGCCTGGAGGGAGAGCGGGGAAGCCGGGGAGCTGTTTTTT. The full variable domain, completed using reference TRBV30 and TRBJ2-2, is SQTIHQWPATLVQPVGSPLSLECTVEGTSNPNLYWYRQAAGRGLQLLFYSVGIGQISSEVPQNLSASRPQDRQFILSSKKLLLSDSGFYLCAWRESGEAGELFFGEGSRLTVL.